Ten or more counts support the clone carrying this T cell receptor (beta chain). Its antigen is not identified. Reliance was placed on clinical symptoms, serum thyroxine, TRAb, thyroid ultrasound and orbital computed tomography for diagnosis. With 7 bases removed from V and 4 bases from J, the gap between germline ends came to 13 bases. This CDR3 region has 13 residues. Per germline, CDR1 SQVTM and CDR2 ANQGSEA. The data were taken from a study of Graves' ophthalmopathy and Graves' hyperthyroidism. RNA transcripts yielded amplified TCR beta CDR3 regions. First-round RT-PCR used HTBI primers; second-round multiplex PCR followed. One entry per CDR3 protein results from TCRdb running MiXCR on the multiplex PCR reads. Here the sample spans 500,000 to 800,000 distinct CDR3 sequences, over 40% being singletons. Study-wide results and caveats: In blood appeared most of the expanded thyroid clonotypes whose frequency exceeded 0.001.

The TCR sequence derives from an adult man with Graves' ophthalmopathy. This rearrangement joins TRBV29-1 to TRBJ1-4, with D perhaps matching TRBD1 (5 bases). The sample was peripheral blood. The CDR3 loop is CSGRDGHNEKLFF. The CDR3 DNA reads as TGCAGCGGTAGGGACGGTCATAATGAAAAACTGTTTTTT.